The sequence of this T cell receptor (beta chain) was determined in a study of post-analysis software for immune sequencing data. Study details: Disease courses included relapsing-remitting, secondary progressive and progressive-relapsing multiple sclerosis.

Study-level results: In patients, five TRBV segments were more frequent than in controls, with TRBV5-6, TRBV5-1 and TRBV20-1 among them.

With regard to this clonotype: The antigen remains unidentified.

Carried by the TCR beta cDNA libraries were unique molecular identifiers. T cells numbering roughly 1 to 10 million yielded roughly 500,000 cDNA molecules. Via MiXCR, TCRdb re-called the PCR reads, giving one row per CDR3 protein. The top ten clones hold 11% of a sample with approximately 630,000 distinct CDR3 sequences, approximately 59% of them seen once. Germline V lookup: CDR1 MNHEY, CDR2 SVGAGI. The CDR3 has 15 residues. J lost 3 bases, V lost 2 bases, and 2 bases had no gene match. The V and J genes are TRBV6-5 and TRBJ2-2; 8 nucleotides match TRBD2. Sequenced sample: blood. The receptor was isolated from a girl aged 2-10 years with multiple sclerosis. CDR3 sequence: CASSYQREYTGELFF. The CDR3 DNA is TGTGCCAGCAGTTACCAGCGGGAGTACACCGGGGAGCTGTTTTTT.